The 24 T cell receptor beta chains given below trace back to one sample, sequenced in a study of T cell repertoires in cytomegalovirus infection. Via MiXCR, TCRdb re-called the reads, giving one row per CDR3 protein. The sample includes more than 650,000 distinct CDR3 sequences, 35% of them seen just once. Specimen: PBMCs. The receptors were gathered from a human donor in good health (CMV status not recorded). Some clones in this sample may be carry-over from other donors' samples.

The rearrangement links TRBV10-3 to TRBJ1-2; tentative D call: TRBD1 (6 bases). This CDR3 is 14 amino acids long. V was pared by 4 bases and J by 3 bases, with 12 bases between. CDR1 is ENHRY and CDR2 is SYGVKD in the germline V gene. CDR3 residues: CAISVLQGDYGYTF. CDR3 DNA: TGTGCCATCAGTGTGTTACAGGGTGACTATGGCTACACCTTC.

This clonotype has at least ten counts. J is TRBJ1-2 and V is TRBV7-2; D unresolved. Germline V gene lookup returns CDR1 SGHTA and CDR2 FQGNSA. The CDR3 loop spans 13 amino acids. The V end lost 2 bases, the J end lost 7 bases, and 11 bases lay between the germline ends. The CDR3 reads CASSLNGVAGYTF. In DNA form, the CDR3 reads TGTGCCAGCAGCTTAAACGGGGTAGCTGGCTACACCTTC.

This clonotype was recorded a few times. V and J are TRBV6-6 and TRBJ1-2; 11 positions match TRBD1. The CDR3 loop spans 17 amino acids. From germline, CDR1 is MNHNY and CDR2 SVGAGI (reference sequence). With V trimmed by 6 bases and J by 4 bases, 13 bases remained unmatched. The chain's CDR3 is CASSARGGQGETYGYTF. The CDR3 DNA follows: TGTGCCAGCAGCGCTCGGGGGGGACAGGGGGAAACCTATGGCTACACCTTC.

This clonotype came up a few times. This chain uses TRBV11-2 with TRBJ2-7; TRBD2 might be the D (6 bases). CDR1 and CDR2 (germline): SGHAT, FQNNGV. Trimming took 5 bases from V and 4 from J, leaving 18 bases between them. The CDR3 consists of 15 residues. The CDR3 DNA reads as TGTGCCAGCAGCCCAGAGGCGGGGTCCCAGTACGAGCAGTACTTC. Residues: CASSPEAGSQYEQYF.

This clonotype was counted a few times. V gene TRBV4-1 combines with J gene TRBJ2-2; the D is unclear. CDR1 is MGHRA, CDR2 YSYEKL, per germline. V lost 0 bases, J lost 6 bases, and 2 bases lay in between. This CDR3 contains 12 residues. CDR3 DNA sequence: TGCGCCAGCAGCCAAGATCCCGGGGAGCTGTTTTTT. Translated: CASSQDPGELFF.

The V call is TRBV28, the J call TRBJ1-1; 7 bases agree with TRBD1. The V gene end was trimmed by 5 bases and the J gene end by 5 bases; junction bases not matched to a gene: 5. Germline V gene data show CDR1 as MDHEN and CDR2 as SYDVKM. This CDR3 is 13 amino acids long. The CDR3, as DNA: TGTGCCAGCAGTCCGCAGGGGGAAACTGAAGCTTTCTTT. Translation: CASSPQGETEAFF.

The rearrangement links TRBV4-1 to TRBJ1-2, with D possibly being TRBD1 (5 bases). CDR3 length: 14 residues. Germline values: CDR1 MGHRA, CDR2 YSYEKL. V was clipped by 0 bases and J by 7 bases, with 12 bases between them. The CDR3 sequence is CASSQERGKAGYTF. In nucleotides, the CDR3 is TGCGCCAGCAGCCAAGAACGGGGGAAAGCTGGCTACACCTTC.

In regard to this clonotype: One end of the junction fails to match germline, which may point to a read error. CDR3 in amino acids: CASSFYGLAESDTQSF. CDR3 nucleotide sequence: TGTGCCAGCAGCTTTTACGGACTAGCGGAATCAGATACGCAGTCTTTT. The chain links TRBV7-2 to TRBJ2-3; 10 nucleotides align to TRBD2. Germline values: CDR1 SGHTA, CDR2 FQGNSA. This CDR3 has 16 amino acids.

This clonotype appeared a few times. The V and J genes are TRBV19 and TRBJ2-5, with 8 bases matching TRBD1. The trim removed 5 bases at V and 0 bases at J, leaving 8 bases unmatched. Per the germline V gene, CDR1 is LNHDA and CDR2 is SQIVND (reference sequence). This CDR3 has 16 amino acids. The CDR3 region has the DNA TGTGCCAGTAGTTCGCGGACAGGGACCGACCAAGAGACCCAGTACTTC. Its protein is CASSSRTGTDQETQYF.

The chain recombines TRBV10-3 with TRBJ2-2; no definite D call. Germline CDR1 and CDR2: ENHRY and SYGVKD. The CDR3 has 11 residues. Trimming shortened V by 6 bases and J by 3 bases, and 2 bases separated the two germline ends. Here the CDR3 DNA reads TGTGCCATCAGGGACACCGGGGAGCTGTTTTTT. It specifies CAIRDTGELFF.

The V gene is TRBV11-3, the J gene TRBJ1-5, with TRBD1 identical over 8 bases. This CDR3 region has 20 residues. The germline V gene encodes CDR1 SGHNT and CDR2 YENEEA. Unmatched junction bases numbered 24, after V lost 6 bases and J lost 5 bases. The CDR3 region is CASRPADRGKLLRPDQPQHF. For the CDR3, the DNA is TGTGCCAGCAGGCCGGCAGACAGGGGAAAACTCCTTAGGCCTGATCAGCCCCAGCATTTT.

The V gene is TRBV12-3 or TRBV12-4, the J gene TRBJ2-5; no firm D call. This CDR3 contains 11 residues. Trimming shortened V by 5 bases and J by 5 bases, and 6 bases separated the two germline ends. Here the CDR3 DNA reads TGTGCCAGCAGTCAGAAGGAGACCCAGTACTTC. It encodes CASSQKETQYF.

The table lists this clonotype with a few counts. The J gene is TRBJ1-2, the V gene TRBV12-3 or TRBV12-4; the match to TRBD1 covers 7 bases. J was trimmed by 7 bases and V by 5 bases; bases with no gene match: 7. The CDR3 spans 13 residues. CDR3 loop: CASSPRQGAGYTF. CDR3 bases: TGTGCCAGCAGTCCTCGACAGGGCGCTGGCTACACCTTC.

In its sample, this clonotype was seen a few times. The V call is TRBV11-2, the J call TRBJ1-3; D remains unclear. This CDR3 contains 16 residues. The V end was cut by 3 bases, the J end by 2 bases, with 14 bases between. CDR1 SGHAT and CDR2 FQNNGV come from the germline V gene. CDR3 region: CASSFSLPTTGNTIYF. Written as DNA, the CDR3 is TGTGCCAGCAGCTTCAGTTTACCAACCACTGGAAACACCATATATTTT.

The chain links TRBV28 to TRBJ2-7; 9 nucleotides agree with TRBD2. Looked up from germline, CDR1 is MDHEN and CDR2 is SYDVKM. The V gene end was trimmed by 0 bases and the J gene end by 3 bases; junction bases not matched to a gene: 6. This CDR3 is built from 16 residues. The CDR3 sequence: CASSLWVAGAVYEQYF. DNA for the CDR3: TGTGCCAGCAGTTTATGGGTAGCGGGGGCGGTCTACGAGCAGTACTTC.

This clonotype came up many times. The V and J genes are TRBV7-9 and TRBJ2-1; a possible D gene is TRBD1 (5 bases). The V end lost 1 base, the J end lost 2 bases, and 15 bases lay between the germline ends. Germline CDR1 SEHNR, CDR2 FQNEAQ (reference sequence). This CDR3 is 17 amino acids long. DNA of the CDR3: TGTGCCAGCAGCTTAGAAGGTGGGCAGGGTCCCTACAATGAGCAGTTCTTC. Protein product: CASSLEGGQGPYNEQFF. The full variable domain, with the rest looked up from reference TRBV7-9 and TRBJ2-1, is DTGVSQNPRHKITKRGQNVTFRCDPISEHNRLYWYRQTLGQGPEFLTYFQNEAQLEKSRLLSDRFSAERPKGSFSTLEIQRTEQGDSAMYLCASSLEGGQGPYNEQFFGPGTRLTVL.

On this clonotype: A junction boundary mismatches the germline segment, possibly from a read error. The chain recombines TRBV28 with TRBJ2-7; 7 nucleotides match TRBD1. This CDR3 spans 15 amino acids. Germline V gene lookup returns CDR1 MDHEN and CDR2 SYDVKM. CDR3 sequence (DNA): TGTGCCAGCAGAAAACAGGGGAACGGGAACTACGATCAGTACTTC. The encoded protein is CASRKQGNGNYDQYF.

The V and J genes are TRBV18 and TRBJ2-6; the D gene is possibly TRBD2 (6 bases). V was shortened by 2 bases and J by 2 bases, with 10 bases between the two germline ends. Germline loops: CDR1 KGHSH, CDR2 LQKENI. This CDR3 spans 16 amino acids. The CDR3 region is CASSPASVAGANVLTF. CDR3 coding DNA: TGTGCCAGCTCACCAGCTAGCGTTGCTGGGGCCAACGTCCTGACTTTC.

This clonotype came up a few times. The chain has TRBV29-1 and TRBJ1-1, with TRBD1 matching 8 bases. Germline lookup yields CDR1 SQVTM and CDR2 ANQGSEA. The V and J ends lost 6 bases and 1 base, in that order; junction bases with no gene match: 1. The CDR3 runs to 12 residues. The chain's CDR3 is CSVGTGNTEAFF. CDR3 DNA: TGCAGCGTCGGGACAGGGAACACTGAAGCTTTCTTT.

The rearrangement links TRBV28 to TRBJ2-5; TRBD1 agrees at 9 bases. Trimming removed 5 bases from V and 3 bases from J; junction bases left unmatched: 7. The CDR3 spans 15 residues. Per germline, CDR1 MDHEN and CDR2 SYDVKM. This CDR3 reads CASSPLRDREETQYF. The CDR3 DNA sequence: TGTGCCAGCAGTCCCCTCCGGGACAGGGAAGAGACCCAGTACTTC.

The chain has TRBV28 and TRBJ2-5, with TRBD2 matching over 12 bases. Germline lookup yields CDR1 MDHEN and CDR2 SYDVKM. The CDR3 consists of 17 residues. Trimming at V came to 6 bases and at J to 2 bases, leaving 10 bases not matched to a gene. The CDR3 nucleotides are TGTGCCAGCAGCGCTACTAGCGGGGGGCGGGGACAAGAGACCCAGTACTTC. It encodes CASSATSGGRGQETQYF.

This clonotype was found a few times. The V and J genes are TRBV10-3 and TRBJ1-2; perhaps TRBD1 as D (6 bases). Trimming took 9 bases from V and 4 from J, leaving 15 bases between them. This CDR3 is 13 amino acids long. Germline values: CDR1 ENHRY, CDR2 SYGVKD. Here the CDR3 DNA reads TGTGCCATTCTGGACAGCGTATTCTATGGCTACACCTTC. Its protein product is CAILDSVFYGYTF.

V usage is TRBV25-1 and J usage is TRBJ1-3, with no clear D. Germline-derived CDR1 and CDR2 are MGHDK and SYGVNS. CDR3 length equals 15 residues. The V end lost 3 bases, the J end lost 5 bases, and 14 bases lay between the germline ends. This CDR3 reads CASSDPGQRRNTIYF. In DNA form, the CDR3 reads TGTGCCAGCAGTGATCCAGGCCAAAGACGAAACACCATATATTTT. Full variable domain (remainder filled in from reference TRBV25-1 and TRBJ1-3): EADIYQTPRYLVIGTGKKITLECSQTMGHDKMYWYQQDPGMELHLIHYSYGVNSTEKGDLSSESTVSRIRTEHFPLTLESARPSHTSQYLCASSDPGQRRNTIYFGEGSWLTVV.

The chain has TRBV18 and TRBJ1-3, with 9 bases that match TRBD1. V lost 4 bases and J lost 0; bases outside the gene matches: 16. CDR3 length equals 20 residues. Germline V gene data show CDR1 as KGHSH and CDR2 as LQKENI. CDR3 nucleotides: TGTGCCAGCTCACTAAACTCCGGGACAGGGCACCAGCTCTCTGGAAACACCATATATTTT. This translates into CASSLNSGTGHQLSGNTIYF.